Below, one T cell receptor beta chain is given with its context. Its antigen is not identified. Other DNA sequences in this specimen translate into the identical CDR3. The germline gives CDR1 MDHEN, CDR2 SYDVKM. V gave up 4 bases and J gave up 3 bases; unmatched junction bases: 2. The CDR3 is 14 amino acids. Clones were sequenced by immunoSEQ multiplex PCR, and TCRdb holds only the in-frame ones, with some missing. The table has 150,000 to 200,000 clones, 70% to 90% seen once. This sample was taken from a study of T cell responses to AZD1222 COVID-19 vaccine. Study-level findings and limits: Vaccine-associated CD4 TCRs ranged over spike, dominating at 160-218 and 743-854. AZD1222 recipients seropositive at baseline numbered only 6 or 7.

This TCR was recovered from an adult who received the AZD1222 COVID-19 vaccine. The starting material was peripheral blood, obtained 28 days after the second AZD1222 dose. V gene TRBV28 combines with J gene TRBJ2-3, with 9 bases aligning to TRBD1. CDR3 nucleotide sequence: TGTGCCAGCAGTTCGGGACAGGGAACAGATACGCAGTATTTT. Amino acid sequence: CASSSGQGTDTQYF.